This T cell receptor beta chain comes out of a study of blood T cells in healthy people across ages. As to this clonotype: Its cognate antigen is unknown.

Using a J-beta primer mix together with a sample-barcoded 5' primer, a second PCR was run for roughly 6 to 12 cycles. TCRdb analysed the 5' RACE reads with MiXCR anew, one entry per CDR3 protein. The repertoire has 600,000 to 650,000 distinct CDR3 sequences, 45% to 65% of them found once; the top ten carry roughly 34%. Isolated per sample were at least 6.5 million PBMCs. The V gene lost 0 bases and the J gene lost 8 bases, with 10 bases spanning the gap. Germline V gene lookup returns CDR1 MNHEY and CDR2 SVGAGI. The CDR3 runs 14 residues. Whole-study findings and limits: Age showed a roughly linear inverse relationship with TCR beta diversity per million T cells. In these data, TCR beta diversity tracked strongly with naive T cell percentage.

The source material was blood. The clonotype was recovered from a man aged 60-69 years in good health. V usage is TRBV6-5 and J usage is TRBJ1-4, with D possibly matching TRBD1 (5 bases). CDR3 nucleotides: TGTGCCAGCAGTTACTCCTCCGGGGGGGAAAAACTGTTTTTT. This sequence encodes CASSYSSGGEKLFF.